This T cell receptor beta chain was captured in a study of cytomegalovirus exposure and HLA in healthy donors. CDR1 is SGHNT, CDR2 YYREEE, per germline (reference sequence). CDR3 size: 14 residues. The V gene lost 3 bases and the J gene lost 4 bases, with 13 bases spanning the gap. Produced via immunoSEQ multiplex PCR; TCRdb's table is partial and in-frame only. The data show approximately 140,000 clones, with just under 85% seen just once and over 1.1% held by the top ten. Overall study results and limits: In the 90 to 150 validation repertoires, 94% of cluster scores exceeded 0, per a later analysis. Under in vitro conditions, three CMV-associated chains were confirmed as specific for CMV antigens.

Worth noting for this clone: As yet, its antigen is unknown.

The rearrangement uses TRBV5-4 and TRBJ1-2, with D possibly being TRBD1 (5 bases). Sequenced sample: PBMCs. The TCR comes from a woman aged 30 to 39 in good health and CMV-seronegative. CDR3 residues: CASSSGGRGYGYTF. The CDR3, as DNA: TGTGCCAGCAGCTCCGGGGGGAGGGGCTATGGCTACACCTTC.